Included here is one T cell receptor (beta chain) sequence, with context. Its antigen is not known. These data come from a study of shared clonotypes between healthy human individuals. The CDR3 is made up of 15 amino acids. V dropped 1 base and J dropped 1 base, with 11 bases sitting between them. From germline, CDR1 is SGDLS and CDR2 YYNGEE. General observations from the study: Clonotype sharing among donors was expected to depend on sequencing depth. A handful of donors showed sharing of around 5% of naive CD4 clonotypes.

Assay used: immunoSEQ multiplex PCR; TCRdb lists only in-frame clones, some missing. The table includes about 2.4 million clones, 85% to 95% detected once. Input material: naive CD4+ T cells sorted from blood. Subset of the sample: CD45RA+ positively selected. The receptor's source is a man aged 18 to 35 in good health. The chain couples TRBV9 to TRBJ2-5; D unclear. The CDR3 here is CASSVMGGTQETQYF. CDR3 DNA sequence: TGTGCCAGCAGCGTAATGGGCGGAACCCAAGAGACCCAGTACTTC.